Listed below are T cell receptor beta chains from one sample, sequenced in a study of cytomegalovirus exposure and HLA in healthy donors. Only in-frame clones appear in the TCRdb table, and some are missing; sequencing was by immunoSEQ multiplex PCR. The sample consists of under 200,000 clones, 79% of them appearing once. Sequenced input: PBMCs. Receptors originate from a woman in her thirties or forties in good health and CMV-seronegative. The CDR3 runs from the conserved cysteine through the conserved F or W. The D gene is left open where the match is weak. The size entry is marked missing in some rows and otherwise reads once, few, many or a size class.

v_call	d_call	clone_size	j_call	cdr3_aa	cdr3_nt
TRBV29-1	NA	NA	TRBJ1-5	CSGQTGSNQPQHF	TGCAGCGGACAGACCGGTAGCAATCAGCCCCAGCATTTT
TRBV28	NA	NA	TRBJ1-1	CASGPLNTEAFF	TGTGCCAGTGGGCCGTTGAACACTGAAGCTTTCTTT
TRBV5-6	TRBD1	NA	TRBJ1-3	CASSPRDRGLNTIYF	TGTGCCAGCAGCCCCAGGGACAGGGGGCTTAACACCATATATTTT
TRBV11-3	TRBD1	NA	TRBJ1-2	CASSFSAGTETNYGYTF	TGTGCCAGCAGCTTCAGCGCCGGGACAGAGACTAACTATGGCTACACCTTC
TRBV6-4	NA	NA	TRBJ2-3	CASSERVGGTDTQYF	TGTGCCAGCAGTGAGAGGGTCGGGGGCACAGATACGCAGTATTTT
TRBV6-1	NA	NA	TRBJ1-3	CASSIKTGPLNTIYF	TGTGCCAGCAGTATAAAGACAGGACCCTTAAACACCATATATTTT
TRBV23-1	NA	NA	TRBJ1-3	CAGSWTIYF	TGCGCCGGCTCGTGGACCATATATTTT
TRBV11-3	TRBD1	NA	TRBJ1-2	CASSPPGGGDYGYTF	TGTGCCAGCAGCCCGCCAGGGGGCGGCGACTATGGCTACACCTTC
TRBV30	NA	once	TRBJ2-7	CAWSDTQGDEQYF	TGTGCCTGGAGTGATACCCAGGGTGACGAGCAGTACTTC
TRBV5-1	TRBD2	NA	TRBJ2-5	CASSLRTSGRTGQETQYF	TGCGCCAGCAGCTTGAGAACTAGCGGGAGAACGGGCCAAGAGACCCAGTACTTC
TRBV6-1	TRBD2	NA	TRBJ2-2	CASSEELAGVGGELFF	TGTGCCAGCAGTGAAGAGCTGGCGGGAGTGGGCGGGGAGCTGTTTTTT
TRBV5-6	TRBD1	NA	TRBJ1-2	CASSLDRGYGGYTF	TGTGCCAGCAGCTTGGACAGGGGATATGGAGGCTACACCTTC
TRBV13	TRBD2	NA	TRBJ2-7	CASSSSSGTSNYEQYF	TGTGCCAGCAGCTCCAGTAGCGGGACGTCCAACTACGAGCAGTACTTC
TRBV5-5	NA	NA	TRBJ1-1	CASRAAPSGTEAFF	TGTGCCAGCAGGGCAGCCCCATCGGGTACTGAAGCTTTCTTT
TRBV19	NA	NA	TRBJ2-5	CASSIQGGLEETQYF	TGTGCCAGTAGTATCCAGGGGGGATTGGAAGAGACCCAGTACTTC
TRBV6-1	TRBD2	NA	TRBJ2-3	CASSEVSGGTSTDTQYF	TGTGCCAGCAGTGAAGTTAGCGGGGGGACTAGCACAGATACGCAGTATTTT
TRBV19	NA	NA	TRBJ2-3	CASRADLIDTDTQYF	TGTGCCAGTAGAGCCGACTTGATCGACACAGATACGCAGTATTTT
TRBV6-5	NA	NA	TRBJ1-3	CASSYGAFSGNTIYF	TGTGCCAGCAGTTACGGAGCGTTCTCTGGAAACACCATATATTTT
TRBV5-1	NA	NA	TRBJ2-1	CASSLDSTEQFF	TGCGCCAGCAGCTTGGACAGCACTGAGCAGTTCTTC
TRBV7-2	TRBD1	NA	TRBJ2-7	CASSVSGGTSYEQYF	TGTGCCAGCAGCGTCTCAGGGGGAACATCCTACGAGCAGTACTTC
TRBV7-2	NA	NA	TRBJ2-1	CASSLSRHQRNEQFF	TGTGCCAGCAGCTTAAGTCGGCACCAGCGGAATGAGCAGTTCTTC
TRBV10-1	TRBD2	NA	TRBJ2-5	CASSEGVRGGETQYF	TGCGCCAGCAGTGAAGGGGTTAGGGGAGGGGAGACCCAGTACTTC
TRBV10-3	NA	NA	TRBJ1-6	CAIGPGDLNSPLHF	TGTGCCATCGGACCAGGGGATCTCAATTCACCCCTCCACTTT
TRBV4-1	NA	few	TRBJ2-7	CASSQDRSHEQYF	TGCGCCAGCAGCCAAGATCGTTCCCACGAGCAGTACTTC
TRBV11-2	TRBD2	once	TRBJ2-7	CASSLEAGGTYEQYF	TGTGCCAGCAGCTTAGAAGCGGGGGGCACCTACGAGCAGTACTTC
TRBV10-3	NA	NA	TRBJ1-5	CAIRDSYSNQPQHF	TGTGCCATCAGGGACAGTTATAGCAATCAGCCCCAGCATTTT
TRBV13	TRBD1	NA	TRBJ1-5	CASSLNRGLGQPQHF	TGTGCCAGCAGCTTAAACAGGGGGCTAGGTCAGCCCCAGCATTTT
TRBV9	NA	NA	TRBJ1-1	CASSVGGGDTEAFF	TGTGCCAGCAGCGTAGGAGGGGGGGACACTGAAGCTTTCTTT
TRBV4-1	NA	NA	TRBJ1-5	CASSQVAFWNQPQHF	TGCGCCAGCAGCCAAGTGGCCTTTTGGAATCAGCCCCAGCATTTT
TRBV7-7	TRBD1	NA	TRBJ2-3	CASSRQGGTDTQYF	TGTGCTAGCAGCCGACAGGGTGGGACAGATACGCAGTATTTT
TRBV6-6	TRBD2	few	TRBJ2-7	CASSRPTGGVYEQYF	TGTGCCAGCAGCCGTCCCACGGGGGGAGTCTACGAGCAGTACTTC
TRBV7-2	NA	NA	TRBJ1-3	CASSSSRHTIYF	TGTGCCAGCAGCTCTTCTAGGCACACCATATATTTT
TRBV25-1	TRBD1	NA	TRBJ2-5	CASNAPGQGQETQYF	TGTGCCAGCAATGCACCGGGACAGGGACAAGAGACCCAGTACTTC
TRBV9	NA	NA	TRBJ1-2	CASSNRVWGYTF	TGTGCCAGCAGCAACAGGGTGTGGGGCTACACCTTC
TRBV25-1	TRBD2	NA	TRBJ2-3	CASSEYTSGRGRRDTQYF	TGTGCCAGCAGTGAGTACACTAGCGGGAGAGGCCGAAGAGATACGCAGTATTTT
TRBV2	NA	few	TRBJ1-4	CASSEATVGEKLFF	TGTGCCAGCAGTGAAGCTACAGTTGGTGAAAAACTGTTTTTT
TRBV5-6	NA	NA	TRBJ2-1	CASSRRGGWSYNEQFF	TGTGCCAGCAGCCGAAGGGGGGGCTGGTCCTACAATGAGCAGTTCTTC
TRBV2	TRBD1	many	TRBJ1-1	CAEGAVGGNTEAFF	TGTGCCGAGGGGGCTGTAGGGGGGAACACTGAAGCTTTCTTT
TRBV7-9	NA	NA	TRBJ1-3	CASSLLGHRSGNTIYF	TGTGCCAGCAGCTTATTAGGACATCGCTCTGGAAACACCATATATTTT
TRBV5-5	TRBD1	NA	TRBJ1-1	CASSLDRGRTEAFF	TGTGCCAGCAGCCTGGACAGGGGGCGAACTGAAGCTTTCTTT
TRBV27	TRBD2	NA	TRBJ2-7	CASSREGVEQYF	TGTGCCAGCAGTAGGGAGGGTGTCGAGCAGTACTTC
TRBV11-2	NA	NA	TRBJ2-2	CASSFFQGGELFF	TGTGCCAGCAGCTTTTTTCAGGGCGGGGAGCTGTTTTTT
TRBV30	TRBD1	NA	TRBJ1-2	CAWRDLDRGHGYTF	TGTGCCTGGAGAGACCTGGACAGGGGCCATGGCTACACCTTC
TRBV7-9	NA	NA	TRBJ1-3	CASSPREGGNTIYF	TGTGCCAGCAGCCCCCGGGAAGGAGGAAACACCATATATTTT
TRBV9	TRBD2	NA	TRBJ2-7	CASSVAPGLAGSHEQYF	TGTGCCAGCAGCGTAGCCCCAGGACTAGCAGGCTCCCACGAGCAGTACTTC
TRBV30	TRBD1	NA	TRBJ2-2	CAWSVLSRGGTGELFF	TGTGCCTGGAGTGTACTTTCTAGAGGGGGCACAGGGGAGCTGTTTTTT
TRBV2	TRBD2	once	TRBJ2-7	CASSVTSGYTYEQYF	TGTGCCAGCAGTGTGACTAGCGGGTACACCTACGAGCAGTACTTC
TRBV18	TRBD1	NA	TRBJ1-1	CASSPSLGQGNTEAFF	TGTGCCAGCTCACCCAGCCTCGGACAGGGAAACACTGAAGCTTTCTTT
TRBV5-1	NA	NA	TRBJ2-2	CASSSMGAGYTNTGELFF	TGCGCCAGCAGCTCCATGGGAGCAGGTTACACGAACACCGGGGAGCTGTTTTTT
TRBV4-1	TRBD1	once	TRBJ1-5	CASSQDLTGHQPQHF	TGCGCCAGCAGCCAAGATTTGACAGGGCATCAGCCCCAGCATTTT
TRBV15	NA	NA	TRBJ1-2	CATSSDSSGYTF	TGTGCCACCAGCAGTGACAGTAGTGGCTACACCTTC
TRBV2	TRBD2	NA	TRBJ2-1	CASSVLGLAGGGEQFF	TGTGCCAGCAGTGTGCTAGGACTAGCGGGGGGAGGTGAGCAGTTCTTC
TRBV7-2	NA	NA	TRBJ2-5	CASCLGGSQETQYF	TGTGCCAGCTGCCTTGGCGGGTCCCAAGAGACCCAGTACTTC
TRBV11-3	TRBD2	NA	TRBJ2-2	CASSASGPNGELFF	TGTGCCAGCAGCGCTAGCGGGCCGAACGGGGAGCTGTTTTTT